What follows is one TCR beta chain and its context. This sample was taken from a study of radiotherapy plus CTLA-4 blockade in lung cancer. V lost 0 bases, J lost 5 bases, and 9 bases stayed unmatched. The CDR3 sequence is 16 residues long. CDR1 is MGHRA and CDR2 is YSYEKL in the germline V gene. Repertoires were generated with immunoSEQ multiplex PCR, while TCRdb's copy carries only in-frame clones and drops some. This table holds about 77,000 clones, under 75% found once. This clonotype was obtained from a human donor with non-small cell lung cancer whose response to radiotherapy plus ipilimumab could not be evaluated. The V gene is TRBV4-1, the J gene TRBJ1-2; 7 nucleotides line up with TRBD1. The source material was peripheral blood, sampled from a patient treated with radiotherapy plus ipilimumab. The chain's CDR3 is CASSQDWPGQEYGYTF. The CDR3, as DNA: TGCGCCAGCAGCCAAGATTGGCCCGGACAGGAGTATGGCTACACCTTC.